The present entry profiles one T cell receptor (beta chain) with its context. No antigen is known for it. Base qualities were left out, and no much larger clone turns up one base away. This record belongs to a study of blood T cell repertoires in COVID-19 (dated by TCRdb to the early 2020s). General notes on the study: Samples from collaborators originated in the United States, Italy and Spain and spanned both the acute and convalescent phases of COVID-19. The material from the prospective study consisted of cDNA or gDNA derived from T cells, B-cell-depleted T cells, or PBMCs. Subjects who had been exposed to COVID-19, were actively infected with it, or had recovered from it provided the deeply sampled blood TCRbeta repertoires that made up the dataset. The repertoires were released in a freely available public database meant as a resource for research on the immune response to SARS-CoV-2. Samples came from the ongoing ImmuneRACE study (first 160 participants) plus 1,254 subjects from 6 global collaborators. The sample metadata nearly always contained a de-identified subject ID, COVID-19 status, age in years and sex. HLA class I and class II types, where available, came from metadata supplied by the sample provider rather than from assay-based typing.

TCRbeta CDR3 regions were amplified from genomic DNA using the immunoSEQ Assay, a bias-controlled multiplex PCR. The authors' analysis ran thus. The number of nucleated cells in each sample was estimated from the amplification of reference gene primers within the assay. Sequence reads were collapsed and filtered to measure the absolute abundance of every unique TCRbeta CDR3 rearrangement. For each sample, productive Simpson clonality was calculated by taking the square root of Simpson's diversity index across productive rearrangements. TCRdb provides this immuneACCESS table in a form limited to in-frame rearrangements. Some clones are lacking; in checked studies, under half of them reflect an unresolved V gene, and why the rest are absent is not known. V and J calls and clone size follow that table, whereas D and trimming were derived from the DNA. Here the sample has about 240,000 clones; around 81% occur a single time. The top ten clones comprise 1.9% of the sample.

The CDR3, cysteine through phenylalanine, is 18 amino acids long. Only CDR3 DNA remains: 54 bases, in frame from the first base. Reading the germline V gene gives CDR1 MGHDK and CDR2 SYGVNS. V is clipped by 2 bases and J by 0 bases, and the sequence between their germline boundaries is 17 bases long. What the study reported, not specific to this receptor: How much clinical and demographic metadata was included differed by source and by participant, and the metadata was provided uncurated.

Another Seattle source contributed samples from volunteer blood donors who had recovered from COVID-19. The collaborating institutions used their own protocols to collect whole blood in K2EDTA tubes. For TCRbeta analysis, collaborator samples were shipped as frozen whole blood, as isolated PBMCs, or as DNA extracted from either sample type. The sequencing sample was made of peripheral blood. The sequence was obtained from a man aged 25-45 years who had recovered from COVID-19. The chain links TRBV25-1 with TRBJ1-3; a weak D assignment points to TRBD1 (6 bases agree). At the DNA level, the sequence is TGTGCCAGCAGTGAAACCCAGACAGGCCTATTCTCTGGAAACACCATATATTTT. It translates to CASSETQTGLFSGNTIYF. The full variable domain, completed from the reference TRBV25-1 and TRBJ1-3 proteins outside the CDR3, reads EADIYQTPRYLVIGTGKKITLECSQTMGHDKMYWYQQDPGMELHLIHYSYGVNSTEKGDLSSESTVSRIRTEHFPLTLESARPSHTSQYLCASSETQTGLFSGNTIYFGEGSWLTVV.